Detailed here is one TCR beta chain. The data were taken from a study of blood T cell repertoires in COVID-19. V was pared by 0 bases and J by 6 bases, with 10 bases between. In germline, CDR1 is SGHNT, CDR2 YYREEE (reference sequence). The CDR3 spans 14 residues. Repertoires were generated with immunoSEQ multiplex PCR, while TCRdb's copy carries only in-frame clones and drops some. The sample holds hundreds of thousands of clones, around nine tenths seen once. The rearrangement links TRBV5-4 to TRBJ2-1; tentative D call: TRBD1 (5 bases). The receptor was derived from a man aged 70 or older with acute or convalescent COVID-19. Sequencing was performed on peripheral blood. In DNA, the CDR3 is TGTGCCAGCAGCTTGGTGGACCAGGGCAATGAGCAGTTCTTC. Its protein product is CASSLVDQGNEQFF.